The 5 T cell receptor beta chains listed next were all sequenced from one sample in a study of blood T cell repertoires in COVID-19. Sequencing used immunoSEQ multiplex PCR; TCRdb keeps in-frame clones, though not all of them. Found here are about 34,000 clones, 90% of them singletons; the top ten hold roughly 38%. Input material: peripheral blood. The receptor source for this set is a man in his fifties or sixties with active or convalescent COVID-19.

The rearrangement uses TRBV6-5 and TRBJ2-7, with 10 bases identical to TRBD1. This CDR3 has 14 amino acids. With 5 bases clipped from V and 2 bases from J, the junction kept 3 bases outside the gene matches. In germline, CDR1 is MNHEY, CDR2 SVGAGI. Here the CDR3 DNA reads TGTGCCAGCAGTAGGGACAGGGGTGCCTACGAGCAGTACTTC. Amino acid sequence: CASSRDRGAYEQYF.

The genes are TRBV9 and TRBJ1-1; D not certain. The V and J ends lost 0 bases and 4 bases respectively, with 10 bases between them. This CDR3 comprises 14 residues. Germline assignment: CDR1 SGDLS and CDR2 YYNGEE. CDR3 sequence reads: CASSVGSFGTEAFF. CDR3 DNA: TGTGCCAGCAGCGTAGGCAGTTTTGGCACTGAAGCTTTCTTT.

The rearrangement joins TRBV7-8 to TRBJ1-2; no clear D gene. V was cut by 7 bases and J by 0 bases, with 12 bases left in between. This CDR3 has 14 amino acids. CDR1 SGHVS and CDR2 FQNEAQ come from the germline V gene. The CDR3 DNA sequence: TGTGCCAGCACCCTAACGAGGGCTAACTATGGCTACACCTTC. It translates to CASTLTRANYGYTF.

This clone was detected only once. The J gene is TRBJ1-2, the V gene TRBV18; D is unresolved. The germline V gene has CDR1 KGHSH and CDR2 LQKENI. The CDR3 spans 15 residues. Trimming cost V 1 base and J 6 bases, with 15 bases left between them. CDR3 coding DNA: TGTGCCAGCTCACCACGGAGGGATAACGAGAATGGCTACACCTTC. This codes for CASSPRRDNENGYTF.

The chain carries TRBV6-5 and TRBJ2-1, with a weak D call TRBD2 (6 bases). Per the germline V gene, CDR1 is MNHEY and CDR2 is SVGAGI. This CDR3 is built from 15 residues. V dropped 5 bases and J dropped 2 bases, with 13 bases sitting between them. The CDR3 DNA reads TGTGCCAGCAGTCGTCAGGGAGGAACCTACAATGAGCAGTTCTTC. Translation gives CASSRQGGTYNEQFF.